This TCR beta chain was found in a study of post-analysis software for immune sequencing data. Study in general: Disease courses included relapsing-remitting, secondary progressive and progressive-relapsing multiple sclerosis. The study, taken as a whole, reports: TRBV segments more frequent in patients than in controls numbered roughly 5 and included TRBV5-6, TRBV5-1 and TRBV20-1. Compared with controls, patients showed significantly lower normalized Chao1 diversity. F measure showed strong co-clustering of same-batch samples.

As concerns this clonotype: No antigen is known for it.

Presence of unique molecular identifiers characterized the TCR beta cDNA libraries. A single record per CDR3 protein comes from TCRdb applying MiXCR to the PCR reads. The table has some 690,000 distinct CDR3 sequences, approximately 59% seen once; the top ten hold about 11%. CDR1 and CDR2 (germline): SEHNR, FQNEAQ (reference sequence). V lost 3 bases, J lost 2 bases, and 4 bases stayed unmatched. The length of the CDR3 is 15 residues. Material: blood. The chain is built from TRBV7-9 and TRBJ2-3; 8 positions match TRBD2. The TCR sequence derives from a girl aged 2-10 years with multiple sclerosis. CDR3 sequence reads: CASSFREGFTDTQYF. The CDR3, as DNA: TGTGCCAGCAGCTTCCGGGAGGGTTTCACAGATACGCAGTATTTT.